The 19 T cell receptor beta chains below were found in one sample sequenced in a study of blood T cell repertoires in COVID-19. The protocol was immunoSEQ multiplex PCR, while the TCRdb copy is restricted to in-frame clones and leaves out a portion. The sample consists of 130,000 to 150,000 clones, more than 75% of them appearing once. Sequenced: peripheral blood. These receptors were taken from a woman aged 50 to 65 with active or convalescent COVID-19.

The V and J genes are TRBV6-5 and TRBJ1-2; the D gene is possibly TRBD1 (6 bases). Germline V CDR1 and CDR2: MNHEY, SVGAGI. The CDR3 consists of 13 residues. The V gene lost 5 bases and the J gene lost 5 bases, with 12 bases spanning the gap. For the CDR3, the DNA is TGTGCCAGCAGTCGGGACACCTCATATGGCTACACCTTC. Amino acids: CASSRDTSYGYTF.

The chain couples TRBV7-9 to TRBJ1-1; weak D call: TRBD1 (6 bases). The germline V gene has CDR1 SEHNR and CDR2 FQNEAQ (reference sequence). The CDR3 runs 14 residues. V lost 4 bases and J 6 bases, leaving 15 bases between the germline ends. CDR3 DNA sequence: TGTGCCAGCAGCTCAGGACAGCGGACCCCTGAAGCTTTCTTT. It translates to CASSSGQRTPEAFF.

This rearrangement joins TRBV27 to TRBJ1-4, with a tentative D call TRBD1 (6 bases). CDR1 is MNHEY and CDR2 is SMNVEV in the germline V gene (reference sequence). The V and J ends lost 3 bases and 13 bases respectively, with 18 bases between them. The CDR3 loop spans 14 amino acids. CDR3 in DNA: TGTGCCAGCAGTTTTACAGACAGGCCCTTACGACTGTTTTTT. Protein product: CASSFTDRPLRLFF.

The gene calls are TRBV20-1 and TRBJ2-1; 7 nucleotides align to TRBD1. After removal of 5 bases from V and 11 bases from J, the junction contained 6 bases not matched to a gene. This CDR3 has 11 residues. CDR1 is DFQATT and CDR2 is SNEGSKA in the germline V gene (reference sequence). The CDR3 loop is CSARDREKQFF. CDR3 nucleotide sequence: TGCAGTGCTCGCGACAGGGAAAAGCAGTTCTTC.

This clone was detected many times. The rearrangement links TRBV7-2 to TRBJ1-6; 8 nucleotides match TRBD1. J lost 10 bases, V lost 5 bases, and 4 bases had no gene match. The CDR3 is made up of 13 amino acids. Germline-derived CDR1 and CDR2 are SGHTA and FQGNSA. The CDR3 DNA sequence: TGTGCCAGCAGCCGACAGGGGACCTCACCCCTCCACTTT. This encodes CASSRQGTSPLHF.

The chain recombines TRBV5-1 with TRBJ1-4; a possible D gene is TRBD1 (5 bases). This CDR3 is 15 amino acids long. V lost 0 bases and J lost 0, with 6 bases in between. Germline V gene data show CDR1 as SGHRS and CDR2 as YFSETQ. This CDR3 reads CASSLVGATNEKLFF. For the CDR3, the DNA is TGCGCCAGCAGCTTGGTAGGGGCAACTAATGAAAAACTGTTTTTT.

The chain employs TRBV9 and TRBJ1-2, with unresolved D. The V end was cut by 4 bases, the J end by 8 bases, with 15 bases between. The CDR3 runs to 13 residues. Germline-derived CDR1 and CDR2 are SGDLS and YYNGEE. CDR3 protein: CASSHDTSRGYTF. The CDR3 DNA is TGTGCCAGCAGCCACGACACTTCCCGGGGCTACACCTTC.

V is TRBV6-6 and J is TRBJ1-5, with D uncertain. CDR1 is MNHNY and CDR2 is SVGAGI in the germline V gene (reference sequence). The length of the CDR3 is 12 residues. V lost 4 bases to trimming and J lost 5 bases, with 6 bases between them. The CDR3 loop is CASSFGDQPQHF. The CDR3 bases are TGTGCCAGCAGTTTCGGAGATCAGCCCCAGCATTTT.

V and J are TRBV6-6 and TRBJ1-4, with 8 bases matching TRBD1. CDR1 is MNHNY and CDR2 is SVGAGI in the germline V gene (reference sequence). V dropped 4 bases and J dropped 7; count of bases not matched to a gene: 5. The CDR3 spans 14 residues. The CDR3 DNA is TGTGCCAGCAGTTCTAGACAGGGGAGTGAAAAACTGTTTTTT. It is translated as CASSSRQGSEKLFF.

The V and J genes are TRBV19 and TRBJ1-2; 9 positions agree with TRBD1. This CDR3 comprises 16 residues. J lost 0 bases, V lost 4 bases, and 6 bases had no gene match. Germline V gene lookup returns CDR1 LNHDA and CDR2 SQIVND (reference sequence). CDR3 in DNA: TGTGCCAGTAGTACCGGACAGGGGAGAGCTAACTATGGCTACACCTTC. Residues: CASSTGQGRANYGYTF.

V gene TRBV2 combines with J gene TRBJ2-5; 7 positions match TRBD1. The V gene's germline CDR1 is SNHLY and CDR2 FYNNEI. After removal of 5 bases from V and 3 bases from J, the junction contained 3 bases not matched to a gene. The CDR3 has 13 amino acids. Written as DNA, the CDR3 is TGTGCCAGCAGTAACGGACAGGAAGAGACCCAGTACTTC. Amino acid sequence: CASSNGQEETQYF.

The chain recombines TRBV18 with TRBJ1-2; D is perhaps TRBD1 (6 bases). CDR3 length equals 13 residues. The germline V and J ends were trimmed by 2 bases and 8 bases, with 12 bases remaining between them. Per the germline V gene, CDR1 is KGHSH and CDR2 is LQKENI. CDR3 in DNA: TGTGCCAGCTCACCAGCGGAAGGGGGAGGCTACACCTTC. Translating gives CASSPAEGGGYTF.

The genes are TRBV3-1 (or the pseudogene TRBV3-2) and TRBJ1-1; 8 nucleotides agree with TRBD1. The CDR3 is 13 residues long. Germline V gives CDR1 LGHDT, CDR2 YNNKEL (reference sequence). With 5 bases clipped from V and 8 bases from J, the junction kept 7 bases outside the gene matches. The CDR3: CASSSTGEAEAFF. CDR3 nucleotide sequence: TGTGCCAGCAGCTCGACAGGGGAGGCCGAAGCTTTCTTT.

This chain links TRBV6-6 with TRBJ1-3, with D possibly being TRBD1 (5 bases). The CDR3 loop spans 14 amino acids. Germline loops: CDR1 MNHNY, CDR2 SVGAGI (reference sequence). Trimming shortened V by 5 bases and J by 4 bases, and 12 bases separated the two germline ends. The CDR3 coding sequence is TGTGCCAGCAGTACTCAGGGCGCAGGAAACACCATATATTTT. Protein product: CASSTQGAGNTIYF.

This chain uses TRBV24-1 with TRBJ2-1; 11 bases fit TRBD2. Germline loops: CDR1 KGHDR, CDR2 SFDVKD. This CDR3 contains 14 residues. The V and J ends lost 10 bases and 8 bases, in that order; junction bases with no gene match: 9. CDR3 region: CATAPSGGRDEQFF. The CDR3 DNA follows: TGTGCCACAGCCCCTAGCGGGGGGCGGGATGAGCAGTTCTTC.

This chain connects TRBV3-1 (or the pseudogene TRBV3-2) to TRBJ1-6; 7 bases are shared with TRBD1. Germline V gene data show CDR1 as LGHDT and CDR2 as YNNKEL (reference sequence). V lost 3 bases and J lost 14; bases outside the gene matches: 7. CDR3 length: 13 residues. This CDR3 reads CASSHLSTGALHF. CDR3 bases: TGTGCCAGCAGCCACCTGAGTACAGGGGCCCTCCACTTT.

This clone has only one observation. CDR3 sequence (DNA): TGTGCCAGCAGTCTCGATGGGGAGGAGCAGTTCTTC. Protein product: CASSLDGEEQFF. The chain carries TRBV12-3 or TRBV12-4 and TRBJ2-1, with D tentatively TRBD2 (5 bases). The CDR3 runs to 12 residues. Trimming removed 5 bases at V and 10 bases at J, with 12 bases between.

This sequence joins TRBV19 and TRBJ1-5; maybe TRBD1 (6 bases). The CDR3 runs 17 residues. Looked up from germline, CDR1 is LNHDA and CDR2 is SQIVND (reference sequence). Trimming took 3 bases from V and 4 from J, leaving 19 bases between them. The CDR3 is CASSIDREGVVNQPQHF. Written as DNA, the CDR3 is TGTGCCAGTAGTATTGATAGGGAGGGGGTAGTGAATCAGCCCCAGCATTTT.

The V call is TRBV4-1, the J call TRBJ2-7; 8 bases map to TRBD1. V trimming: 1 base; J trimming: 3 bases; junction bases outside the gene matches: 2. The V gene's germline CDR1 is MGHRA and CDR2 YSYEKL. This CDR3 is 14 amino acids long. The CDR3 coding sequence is TGCGCCAGCAGCCAAGCAGGGGGCTACTACGAGCAGTACTTC. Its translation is CASSQAGGYYEQYF.